These 13 T cell receptor beta chains came from one sample sequenced in a study of T cell repertoires in cytomegalovirus infection. MiXCR, run by TCRdb on the reads, gives a single entry per CDR3 protein. The table lists more than 500,000 distinct CDR3 sequences, more than 15% of them singletons. Sequenced: CD8+ T cells from PBMCs. The receptors originated from a human donor in good health (CMV status not recorded). Some clones in this sample may be carry-over from other donors' samples.

V gene TRBV2 combines with J gene TRBJ1-6; D is unresolved. Trimming pared 1 base from V and 2 bases from J, leaving 3 bases between. This CDR3 comprises 14 residues. From germline, CDR1 is SNHLY and CDR2 FYNNEI. CDR3 sequence reads: CASSEGPYNSPLHF. The CDR3 nucleotides are TGTGCCAGCAGTGAAGGGCCCTATAATTCACCCCTCCACTTT.

This clonotype was seen a few times. The chain couples TRBV27 to TRBJ2-1; D unclear. The V gene lost 1 base and the J gene lost 5 bases, with 12 bases spanning the gap. Germline values: CDR1 MNHEY, CDR2 SMNVEV (reference sequence). The CDR3 has 15 residues. CDR3 amino acids: CASSLWLSNNNEQFF. In DNA, the CDR3 is TGTGCCAGCAGTTTATGGCTTTCGAATAACAATGAGCAGTTCTTC.

The chain is built from TRBV9 and TRBJ2-7; D tentatively reads TRBD1 or TRBD2 (5 bases each). CDR3 length equals 15 residues. The V and J ends lost 0 bases and 2 bases respectively, with 12 bases between them. Germline V gene data show CDR1 as SGDLS and CDR2 as YYNGEE. The chain's CDR3 is CASSVAGTDTYEQYF. CDR3 sequence (DNA): TGTGCCAGCAGCGTAGCGGGGACGGATACCTACGAGCAGTACTTC.

Turning to this clonotype: Compared with germline, one end of the junction differs, possibly owing to a read error. V is TRBV4-1 and J is TRBJ2-7; 7 nucleotides align to TRBD1. Germline CDR1 is MGHRA and CDR2 is YSYEKL. CDR3 length: 14 amino acids. CDR3: CASSQRVTGAEQHF. DNA of the CDR3: TGCGCCAGCAGCCAGAGGGTAACAGGGGCCGAGCAGCACTTC.

This clonotype was detected a few times. V is TRBV11-2 and J is TRBJ1-1; 7 bases map to TRBD1. The J segment lost 5 bases and the V segment lost 5 bases, leaving 2 bases of the junction unmatched. The CDR3 contains 12 residues. The germline V gene has CDR1 SGHAT and CDR2 FQNNGV. CDR3: CASSTGQTEAFF. The CDR3 coding sequence is TGTGCCAGCAGCACGGGACAGACTGAAGCTTTCTTT.

This chain links TRBV27 with TRBJ2-2; 9 bases agree with TRBD1. Germline trimming cut 5 bases from V and 7 bases from J; bases unmatched to any gene: 8. The CDR3 spans 15 residues. Per germline, CDR1 MNHEY and CDR2 SMNVEV (reference sequence). CDR3 bases: TGTGCCAGCAGTCCACGGGACAGGGTCCACGGGGAGCTGTTTTTT. It is translated as CASSPRDRVHGELFF.

The sample holds many counts of this clonotype. This chain connects TRBV6-1 to TRBJ2-3; D remains unclear. CDR1 and CDR2 from the germline V gene are MNHNS and SASEGT. V was trimmed by 1 base and J by 2 bases, leaving 16 bases between them. The CDR3 totals 17 residues. The CDR3 DNA is TGTGCCAGCAGTGAAGTAGACAACCTACTCCCCACAGATACGCAGTATTTT. This codes for CASSEVDNLLPTDTQYF.

This clonotype appeared a few times. The CDR3 protein is CASSWVGTEAFF. The DNA of the CDR3 is TGTGCCAGCAGCTGGGTGGGCACTGAAGCTTTCTTT. V usage is TRBV5-6 and J usage is TRBJ1-1; D unclear. Germline CDR1 and CDR2: SGHDT and YYEEEE. The V and J ends lost 3 bases and 4 bases respectively, with 7 bases between them. The CDR3 spans 12 residues.

This clonotype was picked up many times. The chain is built from TRBV4-1 and TRBJ2-1, with 13 bases lining up with TRBD2. V dropped 4 bases and J dropped 5; count of bases not matched to a gene: 2. This CDR3 comprises 15 residues. CDR1 is MGHRA, CDR2 YSYEKL, per germline. The CDR3 reads CASSPGLAGNNEQFF. The CDR3 DNA reads as TGCGCCAGCAGCCCGGGACTAGCGGGGAACAATGAGCAGTTCTTC.

This clonotype came up many times. The rearrangement joins TRBV7-8 to TRBJ1-2; 9 nucleotides match TRBD1. The germline V gene encodes CDR1 SGHVS and CDR2 FQNEAQ. The CDR3 is 14 amino acids. Unmatched junction bases numbered 5, after V lost 1 base and J lost 8 bases. The CDR3 region is CASSLGDRVGGYTF. CDR3 in DNA: TGTGCCAGCAGCTTAGGGGACAGGGTTGGAGGCTACACCTTC.

The chain joins TRBV5-6 to TRBJ1-5, with TRBD1 matching over 7 bases. Germline V lookup: CDR1 SGHDT, CDR2 YYEEEE. There are 16 residues in the CDR3. V lost 2 bases, J lost 3 bases, and 8 bases stayed unmatched. CDR3 protein: CASSFSTGIDNQPQHF. The DNA for the CDR3 is TGTGCCAGCAGCTTCTCGACAGGGATCGACAATCAGCCCCAGCATTTT.

The rearrangement uses TRBV9 and TRBJ2-1, with 7 bases identical to TRBD1. Per the germline V gene, CDR1 is SGDLS and CDR2 is YYNGEE. The CDR3 runs 17 residues. With V trimmed by 4 bases and J by 6 bases, 16 bases remained unmatched. The CDR3 is CASSPRRGTESINEQFF. CDR3 bases: TGTGCCAGCAGCCCCCGCAGGGGGACGGAATCGATCAATGAGCAGTTCTTC.

The gene calls are TRBV5-4 and TRBJ2-1, with D perhaps matching TRBD2 (6 bases). Germline V gives CDR1 SGHNT, CDR2 YYREEE (reference sequence). V gave up 4 bases and J gave up 7 bases, with 21 bases separating them. This CDR3 region has 16 residues. CDR3 DNA sequence: TGTGCCAGCAGCACGGGACTGGATAGTGGGGGGAATGAGCAGTTCTTC. It encodes CASSTGLDSGGNEQFF. Full variable domain (outside the CDR3, taken from reference TRBV5-4 and TRBJ2-1): ETGVTQSPTHLIKTRGQQVTLRCSSQSGHNTVSWYQQALGQGPQFIFQYYREEENGRGNFPPRFSGLQFPNYSSELNVNALELDDSALYLCASSTGLDSGGNEQFFGPGTRLTVL.